This TCR beta chain was identified in a study of CD8 T cells in ankylosing spondylitis. In its sample, this clonotype was seen a few times. The antigen is undetermined. Points from the study as a whole: Clones that were linked to disease were CD8+ and were relatively rare in peripheral blood. Some motif variants had been reported before (in reactive arthritis synovial fluid and blood). For ankylosing spondylitis blood, a TCR beta motif of seven to nine highly homologous variants appeared characteristic.

V shed 3 bases and J shed 5 bases, with 14 bases lying between them. The CDR3 spans 15 residues. For TCR beta, libraries came from quantitative 5'-RACE with molecular barcodes. TCRdb fed the 5' RACE reads into MiXCR, producing one record per CDR3 protein. The sample carries about 700,000 distinct CDR3 sequences, 15% to 20% recorded once. The V gene is TRBV12-3 or TRBV12-4, the J gene TRBJ1-5; a possible D gene is TRBD1 (6 bases). Material for sequencing was blood, either unsorted or a sorted T cell fraction (not recorded which). The origin of this receptor is a male donor with ankylosing spondylitis. In nucleotides, the CDR3 is TGTGCCAGCAGTTTTCGGAGGGGGGTGGATCAGCCCCAGCATTTT. Translating gives CASSFRRGVDQPQHF.